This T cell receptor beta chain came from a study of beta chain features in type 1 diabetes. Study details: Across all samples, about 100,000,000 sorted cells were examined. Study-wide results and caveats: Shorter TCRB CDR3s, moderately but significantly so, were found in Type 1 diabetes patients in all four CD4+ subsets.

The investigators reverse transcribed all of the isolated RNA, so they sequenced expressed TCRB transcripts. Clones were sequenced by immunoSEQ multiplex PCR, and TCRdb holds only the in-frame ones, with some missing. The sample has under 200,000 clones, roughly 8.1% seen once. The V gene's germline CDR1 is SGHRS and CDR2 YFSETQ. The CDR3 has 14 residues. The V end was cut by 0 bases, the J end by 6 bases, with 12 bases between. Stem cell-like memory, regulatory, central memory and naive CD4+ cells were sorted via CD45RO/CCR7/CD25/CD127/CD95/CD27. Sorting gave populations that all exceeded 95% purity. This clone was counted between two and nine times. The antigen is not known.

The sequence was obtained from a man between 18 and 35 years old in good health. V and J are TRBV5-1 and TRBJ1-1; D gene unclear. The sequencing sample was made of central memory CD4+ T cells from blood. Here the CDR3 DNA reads TGCGCCAGCAGCTTGGAAGAGGGTGTCGCTGAAGCTTTCTTT. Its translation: CASSLEEGVAEAFF. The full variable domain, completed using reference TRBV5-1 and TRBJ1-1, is KAGVTQTPRYLIKTRGQQVTLSCSPISGHRSVSWYQQTPGQGLQFLFEYFSETQRNKGNFPGRFSGRQFSNSRSEMNVSTLELGDSALYLCASSLEEGVAEAFFGQGTRLTVV.